Listed below are T cell receptor beta chains from one sample, sequenced in a study of human T cells and chemical hapten exposure. Via MiXCR, TCRdb re-called the RACE reads, giving one row per CDR3 protein. The profile covers 300,000 to 450,000 distinct CDR3 sequences, with around 5.5% appearing a single time and 2.6% taken by the ten largest. The source material was whole blood, sampled in connection with sensitization to the hapten diphenylcyclopropenone (DPC). The receptors originated from a woman between 50 and 59 years old with alopecia areata. Some clones in this sample may be carry-over from other donors' samples. Each CDR3 is given with its conserved first and last residue. The D gene is left open where the match is weak. Where a row states a size, it is once, few, many or the class of an expanded clone; other rows omit it.

J: TRBJ2-5
size: many
V: TRBV25-1
D: TRBD2
CDR3: CASSGEGETQYF
DNA: TGTGCCAGCAGTGGGGAGGGGGAGACCCAGTACTTC

J: TRBJ1-5
size: many
V: TRBV20-1
D: -
CDR3: CSASSGDHSNQPQHF
DNA: TGCAGTGCTAGTTCAGGAGACCATAGCAATCAGCCCCAGCATTTT

J: TRBJ2-1
size: many
V: TRBV7-9
D: -
CDR3: CASSLIEGQDEQFF
DNA: TGTGCCAGCAGCTTAATTGAGGGGCAGGATGAGCAGTTCTTC

J: TRBJ2-3
size: -
V: TRBV27
D: TRBD1
CDR3: CASSSTGRKTDTQYF
DNA: TGTGCCAGCAGTTCGACAGGGAGAAAAACAGATACGCAGTATTTT

J: TRBJ2-5
size: few
V: TRBV12-3/TRBV12-4
D: TRBD1
CDR3: CAIILQGAEETQYF
DNA: TGTGCCATAATCCTACAGGGGGCAGAAGAGACCCAGTACTTC

J: TRBJ2-3
size: many
V: TRBV7-8
D: -
CDR3: CASSLGGREQYF
DNA: TGTGCCAGCAGCTTAGGAGGCAGAGAGCAGTATTTT

J: TRBJ2-1
size: many
V: TRBV7-3
D: -
CDR3: CASSWGGDEQFF
DNA: TGTGCCAGCAGCTGGGGCGGGGATGAGCAGTTCTTC

J: TRBJ2-7
size: -
V: TRBV9
D: TRBD1
CDR3: CANIAERGQESVGEQYF
DNA: TGTGCCAACATAGCCGAGAGGGGACAGGAATCTGTTGGCGAGCAGTACTTC

J: TRBJ1-4
size: -
V: TRBV6-5
D: -
CDR3: CASSHQGTGAANEKLFF
DNA: TGTGCCAGCAGCCACCAGGGGACCGGGGCGGCTAATGAAAAACTGTTTTTT

J: TRBJ1-2
size: -
V: TRBV29-1
D: TRBD1
CDR3: CSVDGDRGILYGYTF
DNA: TGCAGCGTTGACGGTGACAGGGGGATCTTGTATGGCTACACCTTC